The 26 T cell receptor beta chains reported below all come from one sample, sequenced in a study of breast tumors, draining lymph nodes, adjacent tissues. Each CDR3 protein gets one entry after TCRdb re-called the multiplex PCR reads with MiXCR. In the table there are tens of thousands of distinct CDR3 sequences, 20% to 25% of which are singletons. Sequences were obtained from breast tumor tissue. These receptors originate from a female donor with breast cancer. Some clones in this sample may be carry-over from other donors' samples.

The rearrangement links TRBV4-2 to TRBJ1-1; weak D call: TRBD1 (6 bases). Trimming shortened V by 3 bases and J by 11 bases, and 10 bases separated the two germline ends. This CDR3 spans 11 amino acids. Looked up from germline, CDR1 is LGHNA and CDR2 is YNFKEQ. This chain's CDR3 is CASSQNRAAFF. In DNA form, the CDR3 reads TGTGCCAGCAGCCAGAACAGGGCTGCTTTCTTT.

This clonotype was seen at least ten times. V and J are TRBV9 and TRBJ1-6; no firm D call. The V gene lost 4 bases and the J gene lost 9 bases, with 14 bases spanning the gap. The CDR3 loop spans 14 amino acids. The germline gives CDR1 SGDLS, CDR2 YYNGEE. CDR3 protein: CASSSRVSGSPLHF. CDR3 nucleotides: TGTGCCAGCAGCTCCCGGGTTTCTGGTTCACCCCTCCACTTT.

This clonotype was detected many times. The rearrangement uses TRBV27 and TRBJ1-6; D unclear. Looked up from germline, CDR1 is MNHEY and CDR2 is SMNVEV (reference sequence). This CDR3 is 14 amino acids long. The germline V and J ends were trimmed by 5 bases and 13 bases, with 18 bases remaining between them. CDR3 DNA: TGTGCCAGCAGTGAGGCTTTCAAGAGCTTTCCCCTCCACTTT. As protein: CASSEAFKSFPLHF.

To note about this clonotype: A much larger clonotype is one base distant, so this may be a read error. No conserved phenylalanine or tryptophan is present at the end of the CDR3, so a read error is the likely explanation. The chain combines TRBV7-3 with TRBJ2-1, with 7 bases aligning to TRBD2. The CDR3 contains 13 residues. V was clipped by 5 bases and J by 9 bases; unmatched bases: 7. From germline, CDR1 is SGHTA and CDR2 FQGTGA. In nucleotides, the CDR3 is TGTGCCAGCAGCGAGGCCCCGGGAGGTGAGCAGTTCGTC. This translates into CASSEAPGGEQFV.

The sample holds many counts of this clonotype. The chain employs TRBV5-1 and TRBJ2-5, with 11 bases lining up with TRBD2. V was clipped by 0 bases and J by 5 bases; unmatched bases: 9. Germline V gene lookup returns CDR1 SGHRS and CDR2 YFSETQ. The CDR3 contains 17 residues. The CDR3 here is CASSLAETSGSGETQYF. CDR3 nucleotides: TGCGCCAGCAGCTTGGCCGAAACTAGCGGGAGTGGGGAGACCCAGTACTTC.

At least ten counts were recorded for this clonotype. The chain combines TRBV15 with TRBJ2-3; 10 nucleotides match TRBD2. The CDR3 covers 16 residues. Germline V lookup: CDR1 LNHNV, CDR2 YYDKDF (reference sequence). V trimming: 3 bases; J trimming: 2 bases; junction bases outside the gene matches: 5. CDR3: CATSRASGGPTDTQYF. The CDR3 nucleotides read TGTGCCACCAGCAGGGCTAGCGGGGGCCCCACAGATACGCAGTATTTT.

A note on this clonotype: Being one base from a much bigger clone, this may be a read error. The chain carries TRBV18 and TRBJ1-2; D gene unclear. The germline V gene has CDR1 KGHSH and CDR2 LQKENI. The CDR3 totals 13 residues. In nucleotides, the CDR3 is TGTGCCAGGTCACTAGAGAGGGACTATGGCTACACCTTC. It codes for CARSLERDYGYTF. Together with reference TRBV18 and TRBJ1-2, the CDR3 gives the full variable domain: NAGVMQNPRHLVRRRGQEARLRCSPMKGHSHVYWYRQLPEEGLKFMVYLQKENIIDESGMPKERFSAEFPKEGPSILRIQQVVRGDSAAYFCARSLERDYGYTFGSGTRLTVV.

A remark on this clonotype: With a much larger clone just one base away, this may be a read error. The chain combines TRBV5-4 with TRBJ2-7; TRBD1 aligns across 8 bases. Germline values: CDR1 SGHNT, CDR2 YYREEE (reference sequence). This CDR3 spans 14 amino acids. V lost 2 bases, J lost 12 bases, and 13 bases stayed unmatched. The CDR3 region has the DNA TGTGCCAGCAGCTTACAGGGGGACCGCCGAAGGGTGTACTTC. It is translated as CASSLQGDRRRVYF.

The chain is built from TRBV12-3 or TRBV12-4 and TRBJ1-1; 7 bases align to TRBD1. V was pared by 4 bases and J by 8 bases, with 4 bases of the junction left unmatched. This CDR3 has 12 amino acids. This chain's CDR3 is CASSSGTEEAFF. Here the CDR3 DNA reads TGTGCCAGCAGTTCCGGGACAGAAGAAGCTTTCTTT.

This clonotype was observed many times. The chain has TRBV4-1 and TRBJ2-7, with D hard to call. Germline CDR1 is MGHRA and CDR2 is YSYEKL. V shed 0 bases and J shed 2 bases, with 11 bases lying between them. The CDR3 has 15 amino acids. This CDR3 is CASSQDGQNPYEQYF. CDR3 DNA: TGCGCCAGCAGCCAAGATGGGCAGAATCCCTACGAGCAGTACTTC.

This clonotype was counted only a few times. The chain carries TRBV11-2 and TRBJ2-5; D is perhaps TRBD2 (5 bases). The germline V and J ends were trimmed by 0 bases and 5 bases, with 13 bases remaining between them. The length of the CDR3 is 15 residues. CDR1 SGHAT and CDR2 FQNNGV come from the germline V gene. The CDR3 here is CASSLDRGQRETQYF. Here the CDR3 DNA reads TGTGCCAGCAGCTTAGATCGAGGGCAGCGGGAGACCCAGTACTTC.

There are many counts of this clonotype. This chain uses TRBV2 with TRBJ2-2, with 8 bases identical to TRBD2. This CDR3 region has 15 residues. Losses at the gene ends were 7 bases for V and 5 bases for J; bases not matched to a gene: 9. The germline CDR1 and CDR2 sequences are SNHLY and FYNNEI. This CDR3 is CASNGGAGETGELFF. The CDR3 DNA sequence: TGTGCCAGCAATGGAGGAGCGGGGGAAACCGGGGAGCTGTTTTTT. The variable domain in full, completed from reference TRBV2 and TRBJ2-2, reads EPEVTQTPSHQVTQMGQEVILRCVPISNHLYFYWYRQILGQKVEFLVSFYNNEISEKSEIFDDQFSVERPDGSNFTLKIRSTKLEDSAMYFCASNGGAGETGELFFGEGSRLTVL.

This clonotype has at least ten counts. This chain joins TRBV15 and TRBJ2-1, with no clear D. Germline V gives CDR1 LNHNV, CDR2 YYDKDF (reference sequence). The CDR3 sequence is 16 residues long. V shed 1 base and J shed 5 bases, with 15 bases lying between them. The CDR3 reads CATSRVKALWDNEQFF. CDR3 nucleotides: TGTGCCACCAGCAGAGTTAAGGCCTTATGGGACAATGAGCAGTTCTTC.

This clonotype showed up many times. The genes are TRBV25-1 and TRBJ2-3, with TRBD2 as a possible D gene (6 bases). The length of the CDR3 is 14 residues. Trimming cost V 1 base and J 3 bases, with 8 bases left between them. Germline CDR1 and CDR2: MGHDK and SYGVNS. CDR3 amino acids: CASSEFGGTDTQYF. The CDR3 region has the DNA TGTGCCAGCAGTGAATTCGGAGGGACAGATACGCAGTATTTT. The entire variable domain, with the rest obtained from reference TRBV25-1 and TRBJ2-3, is as follows: EADIYQTPRYLVIGTGKKITLECSQTMGHDKMYWYQQDPGMELHLIHYSYGVNSTEKGDLSSESTVSRIRTEHFPLTLESARPSHTSQYLCASSEFGGTDTQYFGPGTRLTVL.

This clonotype showed up many times. The CDR3 nucleotides read TGTGCCAGCAGTCCCAAGGGCTACGAGCAGTACTTC. This codes for CASSPKGYEQYF. This rearrangement joins TRBV12-3 or TRBV12-4 to TRBJ2-7; unclear D gene. This CDR3 is 12 amino acids long. V was trimmed by 5 bases and J by 3 bases, leaving 8 bases between them.

In this sample, this clonotype turned up many times. V is TRBV11-1 and J is TRBJ2-7; TRBD2 is a possible D gene (5 bases). Per the germline V gene, CDR1 is SGHAT and CDR2 is FQDESV (reference sequence). V dropped 8 bases and J dropped 2 bases, with 13 bases sitting between them. This CDR3 region has 13 residues. CDR3 loop: CASRSPGTYEQYF. The CDR3 DNA follows: TGTGCCAGCCGATCGCCGGGGACCTACGAGCAGTACTTC.

Comment on this clonotype: This may arise from a read error, as a much more abundant clone is one base away. J is TRBJ2-7 and V is TRBV3-1; D ambiguous. V was shortened by 3 bases and J by 4 bases, with 4 bases between the two germline ends. Germline V gene data show CDR1 as LGHDT and CDR2 as YNNKEL (reference sequence). The length of the CDR3 is 11 residues. For the CDR3, the DNA is TGTGCCAGCAGCCACGTTTACGAGCAGTACTTC. The encoded protein is CASSHVYEQYF.

This clonotype showed up many times. V is TRBV4-1 and J is TRBJ2-1; no definite D call. The CDR3 contains 16 residues. Trimming removed 3 bases from V and 0 bases from J, with 12 bases in between. Germline V CDR1 and CDR2: MGHRA, YSYEKL. CDR3 nucleotide sequence: TGCGCCAGCAGCCACCTTTCAGAGAGCTCCTACAATGAGCAGTTCTTC. Amino acids: CASSHLSESSYNEQFF.

The rearrangement links TRBV27 to TRBJ2-1; perhaps TRBD2 as D (5 bases). V shed 2 bases and J shed 2 bases, with 10 bases lying between them. The CDR3 extends over 15 amino acids. Germline CDR1 MNHEY, CDR2 SMNVEV (reference sequence). CDR3 sequence (DNA): TGTGCCAGCAGTTTAAAGGACTGGACCTACAATGAGCAGTTCTTC. Its protein is CASSLKDWTYNEQFF.

This clonotype was counted many times. V and J are TRBV6-1 and TRBJ1-5; 7 bases match TRBD1. The CDR3 sequence is 14 residues long. Germline V gene sequence: CDR1 MNHNS, CDR2 SASEGT. V was clipped by 0 bases and J by 5 bases; unmatched bases: 1. CDR3 loop: CASSEAGGHQPQHF. The CDR3 bases are TGTGCCAGCAGTGAAGCAGGGGGCCATCAGCCCCAGCATTTT.

This clonotype was seen many times. The J gene is TRBJ2-7, the V gene TRBV7-6; 9 positions match TRBD2. CDR1 is SGHVS and CDR2 is FNYEAQ in the germline V gene. The CDR3 spans 17 residues. V was clipped by 5 bases and J by 3 bases; unmatched bases: 14. The CDR3 spells CASSPNYRLAEYYEQYF. As DNA, the CDR3 is TGTGCCAGCAGCCCAAATTACCGACTAGCGGAATACTACGAGCAGTACTTC.

This clonotype was observed many times. The V gene is TRBV24-1, the J gene TRBJ1-5; D unresolved. Trimming left V 5 bases short and J 1 base short, with 5 bases between. This CDR3 region has 13 residues. In germline, CDR1 is KGHDR, CDR2 SFDVKD. DNA of the CDR3: TGTGCCACCAGTGTTCTAAGCAATCAGCCCCAGCATTTT. It encodes CATSVLSNQPQHF.

The chain recombines TRBV7-8 with TRBJ2-3; 7 positions agree with TRBD1. Germline CDR1 reads SGHVS; CDR2 reads FQNEAQ. V was pared by 1 base and J by 4 bases, with 2 bases of the junction left unmatched. This CDR3 is built from 14 residues. The DNA for the CDR3 is TGTGCCAGCAGCTTAGTGCAGGGGGCAGATACGCAGTATTTT. Translated: CASSLVQGADTQYF.

The sample holds many counts of this clonotype. The DNA of the CDR3 is TGTGCCAGTAGCGGGACGGAGGGACAGCCCCAGCATTTT. It encodes CASSGTEGQPQHF. This rearrangement joins TRBV19 to TRBJ1-5; D perhaps matches TRBD1 (5 bases). The CDR3 is 13 residues long. Germline CDR1 and CDR2: LNHDA and SQIVND (reference sequence). Trimming shortened V by 6 bases and J by 7 bases, and 13 bases separated the two germline ends.

In this sample, this clonotype turned up many times. The CDR3 DNA is TGCAGTGCTAGGGAGGGGTCTACCGCCAATGAGCAGTTCTTC. It encodes CSAREGSTANEQFF. The chain has TRBV20-1 and TRBJ2-1; the D gene is possibly TRBD2 (6 bases). This CDR3 contains 14 residues. V was trimmed by 3 bases and J by 6 bases, leaving 15 bases between them. The germline V gene has CDR1 DFQATT and CDR2 SNEGSKA (reference sequence).

This clonotype has just a few counts. The gene calls are TRBV27 and TRBJ2-5, with 9 bases matching TRBD1. Germline trimming cut 0 bases from V and 7 bases from J; bases unmatched to any gene: 6. Germline V gene sequence: CDR1 MNHEY, CDR2 SMNVEV (reference sequence). CDR3 length: 15 residues. DNA of the CDR3: TGTGCCAGCAGTTTATCCCCCGACAGGGGGGGGACCCAGTACTTC. Encoded protein: CASSLSPDRGGTQYF.